This T cell receptor (beta chain) was recorded in a study of vaccination effects on CD4 cells after COVID-19. At the level of the study: Participants each got two BNT162b2 or mRNA-1273 vaccine doses.

Within the ViraFEST assay, antigen-specific CD4+ T cells underwent expansion with viral peptide pools prior to sequencing. An approximately 10-day culture period preceded the isolation of CD4+ T cells. Every well got 1.5 million to 2.5 million PBMC, which were grown with around 10 IU/ml IL-2 and approximately 9.7 ug/ml peptides. It was on days 3 and 7 that half the medium was replaced with IL-2 medium. Concerning this clone: Its antigen is undetermined.

V lost 7 bases, J lost 0 bases, and 9 bases stayed unmatched. The CDR3 sequence is 16 residues long. The germline CDR1 and CDR2 sequences are WSHSY and SAAADI. Overall study findings and caveats: Convalescent patients were few in the study, and early post-infection timepoints were absent.

Assay: immunoSEQ multiplex PCR; the TCRdb copy retains only in-frame clones and omits some. The table lists under 65,000 clones, around 85% of them singletons. This sequence was found in a human donor who received a COVID-19 vaccine. The chain combines TRBV10-2 with TRBJ1-5, with TRBD1 matching 7 bases. The source was CD4+ T cells from PBMCs cultured with HCoV-229E spike peptides, collected before COVID-19 vaccination. CDR3 protein: CASTRTGADSNQPQHF. The CDR3 DNA reads as TGCGCCAGCACTCGAACAGGGGCGGATAGCAATCAGCCCCAGCATTTT.